This T cell receptor beta chain was retrieved from a study of OX40 agonist ivuxolimab in advanced cancers. Turning to the overall study: Ivuxolimab was a fully human IgG2 agonistic monoclonal antibody targeting the costimulatory receptor OX40 (CD134). Of the approximately 50 dose-escalation patients, hepatocellular carcinoma was present in about 19, melanoma in roughly 15, renal cell carcinoma in 9 and head and neck cancer in 9. The purpose of peripheral TCRbeta sequencing was to test whether ivuxolimab changed TCR sequence diversity and led to clonal T-cell expansion. The paper covers the monotherapy dose-escalation part of the phase I ivuxolimab trial, which included N of about 56 patients. Partial responses were achieved by three dose-escalation patients, of whom one had hepatocellular carcinoma and two had cutaneous melanoma. Intravenous ivuxolimab was administered to patients every 2 weeks at six dose levels: 0.01, 0.1, 0.3, 1.5, 3 and 10 mg/kg. Prior anti-PD-1, anti-PD-L1 or anti-CTLA-4 therapy was permitted, and 40% of dose-escalation patients had received checkpoint inhibitors. The dose-escalation cohort was about 86% male with a mean age of approximately 60 years, ranging from roughly 23 to 79.

General conclusions and limits of the study: At doses from 0.1 to 3.0 mg/kg, clonal expansion was seen in both CD4+ and CD8+ blood T cells between baseline and week 6. Antigen specificity was not determined for the clonally expanded peripheral T cells. On average, CD8+ T cells showed more expanded clones than CD4+ T cells after ivuxolimab. Partial responders in the 0.1-3.0 mg/kg groups had among the lowest normalized peripheral clonal expansion, especially among CD8+ T cells. Low levels of normalized T-cell clonal expansion were also shown by some nonresponding patients.

The trial excluded patients who had a history of autoimmune disease or were on systemic immunosuppression. In every dose cohort, peripheral blood was drawn for TCR sequencing at baseline, cycle 4 day 1, and cycle 7 day 1. Samples were obtained from an open-label, multicenter, first-in-human phase I dose-escalation trial of ivuxolimab. Adults with locally advanced or metastatic melanoma, renal cell carcinoma, hepatocellular carcinoma or head and neck squamous cell carcinoma were enrolled in the trial. Before TCR sequencing, CD4+ and CD8+ T cells were separately sorted from peripheral blood. V is shortened by 2 bases, J by 6 bases, and the region joining them spans 14 bases. The cysteine opens and the phenylalanine closes a CDR3 of 14 amino acids. Only the CDR3 DNA is retained, 42 bases long and in frame from the first base. The CDR1 and CDR2 encoded by the germline V gene are SNHLY and FYNNEI. A word on this clone: No antigen is known for it. It has no much larger one-base neighbor in the sample; base qualities were not kept.

To sequence the TCRbeta CDR3 region, genomic DNA was isolated from the sorted cells. The immunoSEQ Assay was used for sequencing of TCRbeta CDR3 regions. This immuneACCESS table, as held by TCRdb, lists in-frame sequences with V and J called but not all clones. Of the missing ones, under half trace to an unresolved V gene in checked studies; the others have no known cause. Present in this sample are about 5,100 clones, approximately 64% of which were seen just once. Clones ranked in the top ten supply 46% of the sample. Recombination joined TRBV2 with TRBJ2-7; the D element could tentatively be TRBD1 or TRBD2, as 5 bases agree for each. This sequence originates from an adult with an advanced solid tumor such as melanoma, head and neck, liver or kidney cancer. The input for sequencing was CD4+ or CD8+ T cells sorted from blood, taken in a trial of the OX40 agonist ivuxolimab. The DNA sequence is given as TGTGCCAGCAGTGAATATGAGGGGCAAGGCGAGCAGTACTTC. This translates into CASSEYEGQGEQYF.